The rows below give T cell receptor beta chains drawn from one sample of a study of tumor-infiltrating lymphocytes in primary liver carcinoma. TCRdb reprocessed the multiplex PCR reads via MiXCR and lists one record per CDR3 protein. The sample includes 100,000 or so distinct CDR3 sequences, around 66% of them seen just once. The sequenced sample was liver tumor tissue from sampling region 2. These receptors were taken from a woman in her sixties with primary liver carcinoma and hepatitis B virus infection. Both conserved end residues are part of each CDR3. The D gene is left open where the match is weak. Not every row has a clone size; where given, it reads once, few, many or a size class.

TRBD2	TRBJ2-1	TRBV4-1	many	TGCGCCAGCAGCCACATAGCGGGGGCTTTCAATGAGCAGTTCTTC	CASSHIAGAFNEQFF
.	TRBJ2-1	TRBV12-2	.	TGTGCATGTCGCTTAGCTTTCCACAGAATTTGGGGGTACAGGTTCTTC	CACRLAFHRIWGYRFF
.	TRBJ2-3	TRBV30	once	TGTGCCTGGAACTCAGACACTTATCAGCCCCAGTATTTT	CAWNSDTYQPQYF
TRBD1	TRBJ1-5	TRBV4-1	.	TGCGCCAGCAGCCAGGTGGACAGGGATCAGCCCCAGCATTTT	CASSQVDRDQPQHF
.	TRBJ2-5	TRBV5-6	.	TGTGCCAGCAGCTTGGCAGCGGCAGTAGAGACCCAATACTTC	CASSLAAAVETQYF
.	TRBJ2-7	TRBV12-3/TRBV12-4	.	TGTGCCAGCAAAGCAGCGGAAGGCTACGAACAGTACTTC	CASKAAEGYEQYF
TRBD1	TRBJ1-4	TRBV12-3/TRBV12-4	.	TGTGTCAGCAGTTTTAAACAGGGGATGGCTGAAGAACTGTTTTTT	CVSSFKQGMAEELFF
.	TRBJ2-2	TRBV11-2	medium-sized	TGTGCCAGCAGCTTGGGCGGGATGGACACCGGGGAGCTGTTTTTT	CASSLGGMDTGELFF
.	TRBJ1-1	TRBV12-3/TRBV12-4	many	TGTGCCAGCAGCACGACAGAGAACACTGAAGCTTTCTTT	CASSTTENTEAFF
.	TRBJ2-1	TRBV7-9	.	TGTGCCAGCGGCCTCCCGGGCTCGTGGGAGCAGTTCTTC	CASGLPGSWEQFF
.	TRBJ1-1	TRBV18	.	TGTGCCAGCTCACCCTCCTCCGGGGAGAGTCGATCAGCTTTCTTT	CASSPSSGESRSAFF
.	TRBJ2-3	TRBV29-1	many	TGCAGCGTTGCGCCTAGAGGTGGGAGCACAGATACGCAGTATTTT	CSVAPRGGSTDTQYF
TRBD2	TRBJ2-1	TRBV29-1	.	TGCACCGTTGAAGTCTGGACTAGCGGGATTAATGAGCAGTTCTTC	CTVEVWTSGINEQFF